The next 32 T cell receptor beta chains were all read from a single sample in a study of beta chain features in type 1 diabetes. General study findings and limits: TCRB CDR3s were moderately but significantly shorter in Type 1 diabetes patients in all four CD4+ subsets.

The investigators reverse transcribed all of the isolated RNA, so they sequenced expressed TCRB transcripts. Assay: immunoSEQ multiplex PCR; the TCRdb copy retains only in-frame clones and omits some. The data show roughly 290,000 clones, roughly 15% seen once. Their antigen targets remain unknown. The sequenced sample consisted of naive CD4+ T cells from blood. Source of these receptors: a man younger than 30 with type 1 diabetes.

The chain carries TRBV9 and TRBJ2-7; tentatively, D is TRBD2 (6 bases). V lost 0 bases to trimming and J lost 2 bases, with 12 bases between them. Germline values: CDR1 SGDLS, CDR2 YYNGEE. The CDR3 extends over 15 amino acids. The CDR3 DNA reads as TGTGCCAGCAGCGTAGGGGGGGACTCCGCCTACGAGCAGTACTTC. As protein: CASSVGGDSAYEQYF.

The chain links TRBV29-1 to TRBJ2-2; TRBD2 is a possible D gene (6 bases). CDR1 is SQVTM, CDR2 ANQGSEA, per germline. V was shortened by 7 bases and J by 3 bases, with 15 bases between the two germline ends. This CDR3 has 14 residues. CDR3 sequence reads: CSAGTPRDTGELFF. The CDR3 DNA sequence: TGCAGCGCTGGGACTCCGAGGGACACCGGGGAGCTGTTTTTT.

This rearrangement joins TRBV29-1 to TRBJ2-5; a weak D match, TRBD1 (6 bases). Germline-derived CDR1 and CDR2 are SQVTM and ANQGSEA. V was pared by 3 bases and J by 5 bases, with 16 bases between. The CDR3 spans 14 residues. CDR3 residues: CSVDTQGGRETQYF. Here the CDR3 DNA reads TGCAGCGTTGACACACAGGGCGGTCGGGAGACCCAGTACTTC.

This clone came up a few times. CDR3 region: CASSELGSVTGELFF. The CDR3 DNA reads TGTGCCAGCAGTGAATTGGGCAGTGTCACCGGGGAGCTGTTTTTT. The chain combines TRBV25-1 with TRBJ2-2; D call uncertain. Germline CDR1 and CDR2: MGHDK and SYGVNS. This CDR3 is 15 amino acids long. Trimming removed 1 base from V and 4 bases from J, with 10 bases in between.

This rearrangement joins TRBV30 to TRBJ2-5; TRBD2 aligns across 10 bases. With 5 bases clipped from V and 4 bases from J, the junction kept 10 bases outside the gene matches. Germline V lookup: CDR1 GTSNPN, CDR2 SVGIG (reference sequence). This CDR3 spans 15 amino acids. The CDR3 DNA follows: TGTGCCTGGGATCATGGACTAGCGGTTCGAGAGACCCAGTACTTC. As protein: CAWDHGLAVRETQYF. Full variable domain (outside the CDR3, taken from reference TRBV30 and TRBJ2-5): SQTIHQWPATLVQPVGSPLSLECTVEGTSNPNLYWYRQAAGRGLQLLFYSVGIGQISSEVPQNLSASRPQDRQFILSSKKLLLSDSGFYLCAWDHGLAVRETQYFGPGTRLLVL.

Only a few counts were recorded for this clone. The chain joins TRBV20-1 to TRBJ2-1; tentative D call: TRBD2 (5 bases). The length of the CDR3 is 10 residues. V was shortened by 3 bases and J by 10 bases, with 7 bases between the two germline ends. The germline gives CDR1 DFQATT, CDR2 SNEGSKA (reference sequence). The CDR3, as DNA: TGCAGTGCTAGTACGGGAGAGCAGTTCTTC. It is translated as CSASTGEQFF.

V usage is TRBV5-8 and J usage is TRBJ2-3; 7 positions match TRBD1. The germline CDR1 and CDR2 sequences are SGHTS and YDEGEE. This CDR3 is built from 14 residues. Trimming took 3 bases from V and 9 from J; bases not matched to a gene: 10. The CDR3 nucleotides are TGTGCCAGCAGCTCCGACTGGGCCAGGGGGACGCAGTATTTT. Its translation: CASSSDWARGTQYF. The whole variable domain, remainder taken from reference TRBV5-8 and TRBJ2-3, is EAGVTQSPTHLIKTRGQQATLRCSPISGHTSVYWYQQALGLGLQFLLWYDEGEERNRGNFPPRFSGRQFPNYSSELNVNALELEDSALYLCASSSDWARGTQYFGPGTRLTVL.

The chain joins TRBV5-1 to TRBJ2-7; D may be TRBD2 (5 bases). Germline CDR1 is SGHRS and CDR2 is YFSETQ. With 0 bases removed from V and 5 bases from J, the gap between germline ends came to 15 bases. CDR3 length: 15 residues. CDR3 bases: TGCGCCAGCAGCTTGGGCGTTAGCGCCGTAGACGAGCAGTACTTC. It yields the protein CASSLGVSAVDEQYF.

The rearrangement links TRBV5-1 to TRBJ2-5, with 9 nucleotides matching TRBD2. CDR1 is SGHRS, CDR2 YFSETQ, per germline. J lost 2 bases, V lost 3 bases, and 5 bases had no gene match. There are 15 residues in the CDR3. The DNA for the CDR3 is TGCGCCAGCAGCTCTATAGCGGGGGTGCAAGAGACCCAGTACTTC. It yields the protein CASSSIAGVQETQYF. Drawing the rest from reference TRBV5-1 and TRBJ2-5, the complete variable domain is KAGVTQTPRYLIKTRGQQVTLSCSPISGHRSVSWYQQTPGQGLQFLFEYFSETQRNKGNFPGRFSGRQFSNSRSEMNVSTLELGDSALYLCASSSIAGVQETQYFGPGTRLLVL.

This clone has more than one count but fewer than ten. The chain employs TRBV4-3 and TRBJ1-5; TRBD1 is a possible D gene (6 bases). V lost 0 bases and J 1 base, leaving 13 bases between the germline ends. CDR3 length equals 17 residues. CDR1 and CDR2 (germline): LGHNA, YSLEER. CDR3 bases: TGCGCCAGCAGCCAAGAGCCGGTGGGGGCGAGCAATCAGCCCCAGCATTTT. The encoded protein is CASSQEPVGASNQPQHF.

This clone was observed a few times. V usage is TRBV6-5 and J usage is TRBJ1-2; D unresolved. V lost 0 bases and J 2 bases, leaving 7 bases between the germline ends. This CDR3 is 14 amino acids long. The germline V gene encodes CDR1 MNHEY and CDR2 SVGAGI. This CDR3 is CASSYSRENYGYTF. The CDR3 nucleotides are TGTGCCAGCAGTTACTCCCGGGAGAACTATGGCTACACCTTC.

The V and J genes are TRBV7-2 and TRBJ2-7; D is perhaps TRBD2 (6 bases). This CDR3 region has 17 residues. Germline-derived CDR1 and CDR2 are SGHTA and FQGNSA. Trimming removed 1 base at V and 2 bases at J, with 18 bases between. CDR3 in amino acids: CASSLGWGGSKTYEQYF. The CDR3 DNA follows: TGTGCCAGCAGCTTAGGATGGGGAGGCAGTAAAACCTACGAGCAGTACTTC.

This clone was observed a handful of times. The J gene is TRBJ2-7, the V gene TRBV9, with a weak D call TRBD1 (6 bases). V was shortened by 0 bases and J by 2 bases, with 9 bases between the two germline ends. Per germline, CDR1 SGDLS and CDR2 YYNGEE. The CDR3 has 14 residues. The CDR3 spells CASSVEGGPYEQYF. The DNA for the CDR3 is TGTGCCAGCAGCGTAGAAGGGGGTCCCTACGAGCAGTACTTC.

CDR3: CASSYSAGSTDTQYF. CDR3 coding DNA: TGTGCCAGCAGTTACTCTGCGGGGAGCACAGATACGCAGTATTTT. J is TRBJ2-3 and V is TRBV6-5; D is perhaps TRBD2 (6 bases). This CDR3 spans 15 amino acids. Germline V gene lookup returns CDR1 MNHEY and CDR2 SVGAGI. The ends were cut back, 0 bases at V and 0 bases at J, with 7 bases in the middle.

This clone was seen a handful of times. The genes are TRBV5-1 and TRBJ2-2; weak D call: TRBD1 (6 bases). Germline V gene lookup returns CDR1 SGHRS and CDR2 YFSETQ. The V gene lost 3 bases and the J gene lost 4 bases, with 10 bases spanning the gap. The CDR3 has 14 residues. The CDR3 region is CASSSRTATGELFF. In DNA form, the CDR3 reads TGCGCCAGCAGCTCGAGGACAGCCACCGGGGAGCTGTTTTTT.

The genes are TRBV30 and TRBJ2-7, with a weak D call TRBD1 (5 bases). Per the germline V gene, CDR1 is GTSNPN and CDR2 is SVGIG (reference sequence). V shed 1 base and J shed 3 bases, with 7 bases lying between them. CDR3 length equals 12 residues. CDR3 sequence: CAWSAQGYEQYF. CDR3 DNA: TGTGCCTGGAGTGCCCAGGGCTACGAGCAGTACTTC.

The rearrangement joins TRBV6-5 to TRBJ2-2; 8 nucleotides match TRBD1. V was pared by 5 bases and J by 1 base, with 3 bases of the junction left unmatched. This CDR3 comprises 15 residues. In germline, CDR1 is MNHEY, CDR2 SVGAGI. In nucleotides, the CDR3 is TGTGCCAGCAGTACGACAGGGGTGAACACCGGGGAGCTGTTTTTT. Translation: CASSTTGVNTGELFF.

The genes are TRBV5-1 and TRBJ2-7; weak D call: TRBD1 (6 bases). Germline-derived CDR1 and CDR2 are SGHRS and YFSETQ. V was cut by 4 bases and J by 2 bases, with 13 bases left in between. The CDR3 has 14 amino acids. In DNA form, the CDR3 reads TGCGCCAGCAGCGCAACAGGGTCCACCTACGAGCAGTACTTC. It yields the protein CASSATGSTYEQYF.

The V gene is TRBV28, the J gene TRBJ1-4; D possibly corresponds to TRBD1 (6 bases). The CDR3 covers 15 residues. Trimming stripped 5 bases from V and 0 bases from J, with 10 bases between. Germline loops: CDR1 MDHEN, CDR2 SYDVKM. This CDR3 is CASSANRATNEKLFF. The CDR3 coding sequence is TGTGCCAGCAGTGCCAACAGGGCAACTAATGAAAAACTGTTTTTT.

This clone has only a few counts. The V and J genes are TRBV29-1 and TRBJ2-7; 8 nucleotides line up with TRBD1. CDR3 length: 12 amino acids. Germline lookup yields CDR1 SQVTM and CDR2 ANQGSEA. With V trimmed by 6 bases and J by 4 bases, 5 bases remained unmatched. The CDR3 DNA sequence: TGCAGCGTGCGGACAGGGAGTTACGAGCAGTACTTC. Translated, it gives CSVRTGSYEQYF.

With regard to this clone: The same CDR3 also results from other DNA sequences found in this sample. The chain employs TRBV6-5 and TRBJ2-7; 7 nucleotides line up with TRBD1. Germline CDR1 and CDR2: MNHEY and SVGAGI. This CDR3 region has 14 residues. V trimming: 0 bases; J trimming: 4 bases; junction bases outside the gene matches: 3. CDR3 bases: TGTGCCAGCAGTTACTCGCGGACAGGATACGAGCAGTACTTC. This codes for CASSYSRTGYEQYF.

This clone showed up just a few times. The chain recombines TRBV5-1 with TRBJ1-1, with 7 positions matching TRBD1. The trim removed 4 bases at V and 6 bases at J, leaving 9 bases unmatched. Germline V gene lookup returns CDR1 SGHRS and CDR2 YFSETQ. There are 14 residues in the CDR3. The CDR3 protein is CASSPTTGTPEAFF. In nucleotides, the CDR3 is TGCGCCAGCAGCCCGACGACAGGGACCCCTGAAGCTTTCTTT.

The chain recombines TRBV9 with TRBJ1-1; no firm D call. The V gene lost 3 bases and the J gene lost 11 bases, with 23 bases spanning the gap. The CDR3 extends over 15 amino acids. The germline V gene has CDR1 SGDLS and CDR2 YYNGEE. CDR3 DNA: TGTGCCAGCAGCGAAGGAGATAGCCTCCCCCTTGGGGCTTTCTTT. As protein: CASSEGDSLPLGAFF.

This clone has just a few counts. The chain combines TRBV29-1 with TRBJ1-2, with TRBD1 matching over 7 bases. Unmatched junction bases numbered 4, after V lost 3 bases and J lost 3 bases. CDR1 is SQVTM and CDR2 is ANQGSEA in the germline V gene. The CDR3 sequence is 13 residues long. The CDR3 nucleotides are TGCAGCGTTGATGCTGGACAGGACTATGGCTACACCTTC. As protein: CSVDAGQDYGYTF.

The chain employs TRBV5-1 and TRBJ1-2, with 9 positions matching TRBD1. The CDR3 spans 14 residues. V shed 3 bases, J shed 3 bases, and the junction held 3 bases outside the gene matches. The germline CDR1 and CDR2 sequences are SGHRS and YFSETQ. DNA of the CDR3: TGCGCCAGCAGCTCTACAGGGGGCGACTATGGCTACACCTTC. This translates into CASSSTGGDYGYTF.

This clone was observed a few times. The chain has TRBV30 and TRBJ2-3; 11 bases map to TRBD2. Germline V gene data show CDR1 as GTSNPN and CDR2 as SVGIG (reference sequence). The J segment lost 5 bases and the V segment lost 5 bases, leaving 9 bases of the junction unmatched. This CDR3 comprises 15 residues. The CDR3 reads CAWAHRTSGLDTQYF. CDR3 nucleotide sequence: TGTGCCTGGGCTCATAGGACTAGCGGGCTAGATACGCAGTATTTT. Filled out from reference TRBV30 and TRBJ2-3, the complete variable domain reads SQTIHQWPATLVQPVGSPLSLECTVEGTSNPNLYWYRQAAGRGLQLLFYSVGIGQISSEVPQNLSASRPQDRQFILSSKKLLLSDSGFYLCAWAHRTSGLDTQYFGPGTRLTVL.

The chain is built from TRBV18 and TRBJ2-7; D may be TRBD1 (5 bases). V dropped 5 bases and J dropped 3 bases, with 11 bases sitting between them. The CDR3 spans 13 residues. Germline loops: CDR1 KGHSH, CDR2 LQKENI. The CDR3 spells CASSGATHYEQYF. CDR3 sequence (DNA): TGTGCCAGCTCAGGGGCCACCCACTACGAGCAGTACTTC.

The V and J genes are TRBV10-3 and TRBJ2-3; 9 bases are a match to TRBD2. Germline trimming cut 5 bases from V and 1 base from J; bases unmatched to any gene: 7. Germline lookup yields CDR1 ENHRY and CDR2 SYGVKD. The CDR3 has 16 residues. The CDR3 is CAISFPTSGGTDTQYF. CDR3 coding DNA: TGTGCCATCAGTTTTCCGACTAGCGGAGGCACAGATACGCAGTATTTT.

The chain links TRBV9 to TRBJ1-2; 7 bases line up with TRBD1. This CDR3 contains 13 residues. Losses at the gene ends were 4 bases for V and 8 bases for J; bases not matched to a gene: 8. Germline values: CDR1 SGDLS, CDR2 YYNGEE. This CDR3 reads CASSITDREGYTF. The CDR3 bases are TGTGCCAGCAGCATTACTGACAGGGAAGGCTACACCTTC.

V is TRBV13 and J is TRBJ2-5; 15 bases line up with TRBD2. The J segment lost 4 bases and the V segment lost 5 bases, leaving 17 bases of the junction unmatched. This CDR3 is built from 20 residues. Germline values: CDR1 PRHDT, CDR2 FYEKMQ (reference sequence). In DNA, the CDR3 is TGTGCCAGCAGCATAACCGGACTAGCGGGGGGGAAAGTACCCCGAGAGACCCAGTACTTC. It specifies CASSITGLAGGKVPRETQYF.

In this sample, this clone turned up a few times. The rearrangement joins TRBV25-1 to TRBJ2-7; TRBD2 matches 11 bases. V shed 1 base and J 2 bases; nucleotides not matched to a gene: 4. The CDR3 is 16 residues long. The germline V gene encodes CDR1 MGHDK and CDR2 SYGVNS. CDR3 protein: CASSESELAGAYEQYF. The CDR3 nucleotides read TGTGCCAGCAGTGAATCGGAACTAGCGGGGGCCTACGAGCAGTACTTC.

This clone was seen a handful of times. The V gene is TRBV29-1, the J gene TRBJ1-2; a weak D match, TRBD1 (6 bases). Trimming took off 5 bases at V and 4 bases at J, with 8 bases between the two ends. The CDR3 extends over 11 amino acids. Germline-derived CDR1 and CDR2 are SQVTM and ANQGSEA. In DNA form, the CDR3 reads TGCAGCGTTACAGGGCTCTATGGCTACACCTTC. Its translation is CSVTGLYGYTF.